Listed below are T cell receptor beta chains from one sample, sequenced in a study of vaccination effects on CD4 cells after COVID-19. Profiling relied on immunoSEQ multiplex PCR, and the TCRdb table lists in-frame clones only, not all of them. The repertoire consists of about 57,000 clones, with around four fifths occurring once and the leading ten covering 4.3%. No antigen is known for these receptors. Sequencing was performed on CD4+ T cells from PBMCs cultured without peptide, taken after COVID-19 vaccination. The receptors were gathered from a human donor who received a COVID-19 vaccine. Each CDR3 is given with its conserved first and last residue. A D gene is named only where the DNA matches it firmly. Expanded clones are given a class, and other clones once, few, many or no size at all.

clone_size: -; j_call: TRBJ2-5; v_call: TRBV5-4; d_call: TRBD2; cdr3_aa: CASSPGGGAWQETQYF; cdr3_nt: TGTGCCAGCAGCCCGGGCGGGGGGGCCTGGCAAGAGACCCAGTACTTC
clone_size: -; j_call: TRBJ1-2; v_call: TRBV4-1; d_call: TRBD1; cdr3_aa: CASSQGNRRDRVIGYTF; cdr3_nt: TGCGCCAGCAGCCAAGGAAACAGACGGGACAGGGTGATAGGCTACACCTTC
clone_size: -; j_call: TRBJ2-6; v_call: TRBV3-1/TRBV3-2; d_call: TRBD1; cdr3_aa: CASSQGTGASGANVLTF; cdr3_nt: TGTGCCAGCAGCCAAGGGACAGGGGCCTCTGGGGCCAACGTCCTGACTTTC
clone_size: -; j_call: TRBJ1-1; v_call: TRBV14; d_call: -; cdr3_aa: CASSQGGVGEAFF; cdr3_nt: TGTGCCAGCAGCCAAGGAGGGGTTGGTGAAGCTTTCTTT
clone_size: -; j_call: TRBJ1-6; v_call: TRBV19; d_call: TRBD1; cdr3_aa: CASSMGYGPGGRTLHF; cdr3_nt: TGTGCCAGTAGTATGGGATACGGTCCAGGGGGGCGAACCCTCCACTTT
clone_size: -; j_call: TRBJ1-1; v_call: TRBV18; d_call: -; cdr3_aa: CASSPSGEGAFF; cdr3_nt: TGTGCCAGCTCACCCAGCGGGGAAGGAGCTTTCTTT
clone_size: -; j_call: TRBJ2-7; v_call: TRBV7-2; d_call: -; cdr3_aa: CASSLMSASVHEQYF; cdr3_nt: TGTGCCAGCAGCTTAATGTCGGCTAGCGTCCACGAGCAGTACTTC
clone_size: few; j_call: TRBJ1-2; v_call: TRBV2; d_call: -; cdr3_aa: CASSEDPPGVYGYTF; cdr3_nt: TGTGCCAGCAGTGAGGACCCGCCAGGGGTCTATGGCTACACCTTC
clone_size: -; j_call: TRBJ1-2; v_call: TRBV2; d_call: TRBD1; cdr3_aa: CASRARTGVNYGYTF; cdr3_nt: TGTGCCAGCAGGGCCCGGACAGGCGTAAACTATGGCTACACCTTC
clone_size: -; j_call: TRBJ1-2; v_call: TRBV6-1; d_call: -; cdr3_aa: CASSADRTSTNYGYTF; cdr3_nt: TGTGCCAGCAGTGCTGACAGGACCTCCACTAACTATGGCTACACCTTC
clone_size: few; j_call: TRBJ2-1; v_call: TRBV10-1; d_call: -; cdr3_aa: CASSDSWGSSYNEQFF; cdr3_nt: TGCGCCAGCAGTGATTCGTGGGGGAGCTCCTACAATGAGCAGTTCTTC
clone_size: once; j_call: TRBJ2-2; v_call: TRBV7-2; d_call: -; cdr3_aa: CASSPDPGATGELFF; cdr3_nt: TGTGCCAGCAGCCCCGATCCAGGAGCCACCGGGGAGCTGTTTTTT
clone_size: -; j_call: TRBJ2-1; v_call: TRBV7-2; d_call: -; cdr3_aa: CASSTGQGGEQFF; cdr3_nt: TGTGCCAGCAGCACAGGACAGGGAGGGGAGCAGTTCTTC
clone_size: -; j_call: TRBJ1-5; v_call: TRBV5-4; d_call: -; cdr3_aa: CASSLNHEPGQPQHF; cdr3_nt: TGTGCCAGCAGCTTGAATCACGAGCCGGGTCAGCCCCAGCATTTT
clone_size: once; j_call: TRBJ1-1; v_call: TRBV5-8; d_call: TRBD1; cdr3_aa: CASSWTGAFF; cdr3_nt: TGTGCCAGCAGCTGGACAGGGGCTTTCTTT
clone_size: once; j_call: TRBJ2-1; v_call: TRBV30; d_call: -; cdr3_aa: CAWSGRRGEQFF; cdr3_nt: TGTGCCTGGAGTGGACGTAGGGGGGAGCAGTTCTTC
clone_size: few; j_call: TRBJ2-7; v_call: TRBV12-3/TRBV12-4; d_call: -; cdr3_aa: CASTGGNEQYF; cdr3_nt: TGTGCCAGTACCGGAGGGAACGAGCAGTACTTC
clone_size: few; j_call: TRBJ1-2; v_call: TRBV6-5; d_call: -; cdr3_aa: CASILSLAYGYTF; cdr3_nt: TGTGCCAGCATCCTCAGTCTCGCCTATGGCTACACCTTC
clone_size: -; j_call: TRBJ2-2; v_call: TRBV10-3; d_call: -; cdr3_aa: CATARTENTGELFF; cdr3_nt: TGTGCCACCGCCAGGACAGAGAACACCGGGGAGCTGTTTTTT
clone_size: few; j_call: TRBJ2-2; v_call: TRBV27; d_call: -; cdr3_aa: CASSLNSGGSTGELFF; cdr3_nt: TGTGCCAGCAGTTTAAACTCCGGGGGAAGCACCGGGGAGCTGTTTTTT